The clone carrying this T cell receptor (beta chain) has a single count. The CDR3 runs 14 residues. The V and J ends lost 0 bases and 1 base respectively, with 7 bases between them. Germline V lookup: CDR1 SGHRS, CDR2 YFSETQ. This entry is derived from a study of T cell changes during pregnancy in multiple sclerosis. The table came from immunoSEQ multiplex PCR; TCRdb's copy has only in-frame clones and leaves some out. The sample consists of more than 100,000 clones, roughly nine tenths of them appearing once. The source was peripheral blood, collected after pregnancy. This sequence was found in a female donor with multiple sclerosis, enrolled in a pregnancy study. V and J are TRBV5-1 and TRBJ1-1, with D uncertain. As DNA, the CDR3 is TGCGCCAGCAGCTTGGTCGACACGAACACTGAAGCTTTCTTT. Its translation is CASSLVDTNTEAFF.